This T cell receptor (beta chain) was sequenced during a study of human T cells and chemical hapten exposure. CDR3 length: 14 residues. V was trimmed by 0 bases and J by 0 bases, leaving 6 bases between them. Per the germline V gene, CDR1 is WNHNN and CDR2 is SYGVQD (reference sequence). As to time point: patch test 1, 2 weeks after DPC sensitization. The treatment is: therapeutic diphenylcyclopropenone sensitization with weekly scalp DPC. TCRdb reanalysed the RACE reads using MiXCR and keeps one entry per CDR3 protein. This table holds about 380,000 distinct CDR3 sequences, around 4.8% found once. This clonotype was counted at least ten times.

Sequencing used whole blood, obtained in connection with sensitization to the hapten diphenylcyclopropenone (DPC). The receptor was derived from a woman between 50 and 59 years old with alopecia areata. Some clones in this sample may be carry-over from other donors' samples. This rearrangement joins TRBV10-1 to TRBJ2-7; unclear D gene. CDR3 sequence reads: CASSESGSSYEQYF. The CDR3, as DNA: TGCGCCAGCAGTGAGTCGGGCAGCTCCTACGAGCAGTACTTC.